This T cell receptor (beta chain) was captured by sequencing in a study of blood T cells in healthy people across ages. The authors ran a second PCR of roughly 6 to 12 cycles using a sample-barcoded 5' primer and a J-beta primer mix. One entry per CDR3 protein results from TCRdb running MiXCR on the 5' RACE reads. The sample has some 700,000 distinct CDR3 sequences; about a fifth are singletons. With regard to this clonotype: Its antigen remains unidentified.

Study-level findings and limits: CMV infection status of these donors was not known.

Every donor gave ten milliliters of peripheral blood. Trimming took 1 base from V and 5 from J, leaving 14 bases between them. Germline-derived CDR1 and CDR2 are MNHEY and SVGAGI. The CDR3 is 15 residues long. V and J are TRBV6-5 and TRBJ2-5; D ambiguous. The sequence was collected from a man between 65 and 85 years old in good health. The source material was blood. CDR3: CASSYWSPRMETQYF. The CDR3 coding sequence is TGTGCCAGCAGTTACTGGTCTCCTAGGATGGAGACCCAGTACTTC.